Listed here is a single TCR beta chain. Antigen unknown. With 60 Vbeta and 13 Jbeta primers, the PCR was carried out. TCRdb's copy holds only in-frame clones and misses some; the assay was immunoSEQ multiplex PCR. The sample holds some 250,000 clones; around 81% are singletons and the top ten take approximately 8.4%. This specimen belongs to a study of cytomegalovirus exposure and HLA in healthy donors. The study's findings and limits: In a later analysis, TCR beta V- and J-gene trimming was associated with a missense DCLRE1C variant. When a later analysis was performed, an Asian-associated ancestry cluster reportedly had fewer N-insertions than the roughly 700-donor mean.

The length of the CDR3 is 13 residues. The ends lost 6 bases at V and 2 bases at J; junction bases unmatched: 3. Germline V gene data show CDR1 as WSHSY and CDR2 as SAAADI. The chain uses TRBV10-2 and TRBJ1-1; 7 bases line up with TRBD1. The source is a woman aged 60 to 75 in good health and CMV-seropositive. Material for sequencing was PBMCs. CDR3 sequence reads: CASSRDRNTEAFF. The DNA for the CDR3 is TGCGCCAGCAGCCGGGACAGAAACACTGAAGCTTTCTTT.